The 18 T cell receptor beta chains presented below share a single source sample, sequenced in a study of OX40 agonist ivuxolimab in advanced cancers. The library was prepared using the immunoSEQ multiplex PCR assay. In its TCRdb copy, this immuneACCESS table keeps in-frame sequences only and misses some clones. Where compared with another copy, unresolved V genes explain less than half of these, and the others have no known cause. The sample records under 85,000 clones, around 87% of which are singletons. Of the sample, about 0.57% falls within the top ten clones. The source was CD4+ or CD8+ T cells sorted from blood, collected in a trial of the OX40 agonist ivuxolimab. These TCRs come from an adult with an advanced solid tumor such as melanoma, head and neck, liver or kidney cancer.

V gene TRBV6-5 combines with J gene TRBJ2-5; 7 nucleotides match TRBD1. From germline, CDR1 is MNHEY and CDR2 SVGAGI. V was clipped by 2 bases and J by 2 bases; unmatched bases: 2. The CDR3 covers 14 residues. CDR3 sequence: CASSYRDRQETQYF. In DNA form, the CDR3 reads TGTGCCAGCAGTTACAGGGACAGACAAGAGACCCAGTACTTC.

V usage is TRBV5-1 and J usage is TRBJ2-1, with 10 bases that match TRBD1. From germline, CDR1 is SGHRS and CDR2 YFSETQ. The trim removed 0 bases at V and 8 bases at J, leaving 5 bases unmatched. There are 15 residues in the CDR3. The CDR3 DNA reads as TGCGCCAGCAGCTTGGTGGGACAGGGGTTGGATGAGCAGTTCTTC. As protein: CASSLVGQGLDEQFF.

V usage is TRBV11-2 and J usage is TRBJ2-5; a possible D gene is TRBD1 (5 bases). With the DNA end fitting TRBJ2-7 better, the J assignment may be wrong. CDR1 is SGHAT and CDR2 is FQNNGV in the germline V gene. This CDR3 spans 15 amino acids. Here the CDR3 reads CASSWHRISNYEQYF. The CDR3 nucleotides read TGTGCCAGCAGCTGGCACAGGATTTCAAACTACGAGCAGTACTTC.

This chain uses TRBV19 with TRBJ2-6, with D possibly matching TRBD1 (5 bases). CDR1 LNHDA and CDR2 SQIVND come from the germline V gene (reference sequence). The CDR3 has 16 amino acids. V dropped 6 bases and J dropped 2 bases, with 14 bases sitting between them. The DNA of the CDR3 is TGTGCCAGTAGGCAAAGCAGGGCGGCTGGGGCCAACGTCCTGACTTTC. Its protein product is CASRQSRAAGANVLTF.

The gene calls are TRBV29-1 and TRBJ1-1; TRBD1 is a possible D gene (6 bases). V was cut by 7 bases and J by 4 bases, with 13 bases left in between. The germline V gene has CDR1 SQVTM and CDR2 ANQGSEA. This CDR3 region has 12 residues. The CDR3 is CSAVDRTTEAFF. Written as DNA, the CDR3 is TGCAGCGCCGTAGACAGGACCACTGAAGCTTTCTTT.

The chain is built from TRBV6-5 and TRBJ1-5; a weak D match, TRBD1 (5 bases). Germline-derived CDR1 and CDR2 are MNHEY and SVGAGI. The CDR3 sequence is 14 residues long. With 2 bases removed from V and 7 bases from J, the gap between germline ends came to 12 bases. The CDR3 sequence: CASSYGQGRQPQHF. In nucleotides, the CDR3 is TGTGCCAGCAGTTACGGGCAGGGTCGACAGCCCCAGCATTTT.

The V and J genes are TRBV7-9 and TRBJ2-3; 8 bases are shared with TRBD1. Germline CDR1 SEHNR, CDR2 FQNEAQ (reference sequence). The CDR3 runs 16 residues. The V gene end was trimmed by 1 base and the J gene end by 5 bases; junction bases not matched to a gene: 8. This chain's CDR3 is CASSLGAGGKGDTQYF. CDR3 coding DNA: TGTGCCAGCAGCTTAGGTGCAGGGGGCAAAGGAGATACGCAGTATTTT.

V and J are TRBV6-6 and TRBJ2-2, with TRBD2 matching 8 bases. The germline V gene encodes CDR1 MNHNY and CDR2 SVGAGI (reference sequence). With V trimmed by 2 bases and J by 5 bases, 1 base remained unmatched. The CDR3 is 14 residues long. The CDR3 nucleotides are TGTGCCAGCAGTTACGGGACTAGGACCGGGGAGCTGTTTTTT. This gives the protein CASSYGTRTGELFF.

This clone was seen a handful of times. V is TRBV7-9 and J is TRBJ1-1; no clear D gene. Trimming pared 1 base from V and 2 bases from J, leaving 8 bases between. CDR1 and CDR2 from the germline V gene are SEHNR and FQNEAQ (reference sequence). The CDR3 totals 14 residues. The CDR3 sequence is CASSLDWINTEAFF. DNA of the CDR3: TGTGCCAGCAGCTTAGATTGGATTAACACTGAAGCTTTCTTT. Looking up the rest from reference TRBV7-9 and TRBJ1-1 gives the full variable domain: DTGVSQNPRHKITKRGQNVTFRCDPISEHNRLYWYRQTLGQGPEFLTYFQNEAQLEKSRLLSDRFSAERPKGSFSTLEIQRTEQGDSAMYLCASSLDWINTEAFFGQGTRLTVV.

The CDR3 region is CASSITALPLYGYTF. In nucleotides, the CDR3 is TGTGCCAGTAGTATTACAGCCTTACCGCTATATGGCTACACCTTC. V is TRBV19 and J is TRBJ1-2; D is unresolved. Per germline, CDR1 LNHDA and CDR2 SQIVND (reference sequence). The CDR3 extends over 15 amino acids. V was pared by 3 bases and J by 5 bases, with 16 bases between.

The chain employs TRBV5-1 and TRBJ1-6, with 7 nucleotides matching TRBD1. Germline-derived CDR1 and CDR2 are SGHRS and YFSETQ. The length of the CDR3 is 14 residues. The V gene end was trimmed by 5 bases and the J gene end by 7 bases; junction bases not matched to a gene: 6. The CDR3 DNA reads TGCGCCAGCAGGACAGGGATTGAGAATTCACCCCTCCACTTT. Translated, it gives CASRTGIENSPLHF.

This clone was counted between two and nine times. CDR3 coding DNA: TGTGCCAGCAGTTCCTTAGGCTACGGTGGAACCGGGGAGCTGTTTTTT. It codes for CASSSLGYGGTGELFF. V and J are TRBV27 and TRBJ2-2, with D unresolved. This CDR3 spans 16 amino acids. Germline CDR1 and CDR2: MNHEY and SMNVEV (reference sequence). The V end was cut by 4 bases, the J end by 5 bases, with 17 bases between.

The rearrangement links TRBV6-6 to TRBJ1-4; D unclear. Germline V CDR1 and CDR2: MNHNY, SVGAGI (reference sequence). The CDR3 extends over 14 amino acids. Between the trimmed V and J ends, which lost 5 bases and 1 base, there was a span of 8 bases. For the CDR3, the DNA is TGTGCCAGCAGTCCCGGTTTAACTAATGAAAAACTGTTTTTT. Protein sequence: CASSPGLTNEKLFF.

J is TRBJ2-7 and V is TRBV19; D is possibly TRBD1 or TRBD2 (5 bases each). Trimming stripped 2 bases from V and 7 bases from J, with 21 bases between. There are 16 residues in the CDR3. Germline CDR1 is LNHDA and CDR2 is SQIVND (reference sequence). In nucleotides, the CDR3 is TGTGCCAGTAGTATACGTGGAGGACAAGCTGGCTTTGAGCAGTACTTC. This translates into CASSIRGGQAGFEQYF.

The J gene is TRBJ1-2, the V gene TRBV18; a possible D gene is TRBD1 (6 bases). The germline gives CDR1 KGHSH, CDR2 LQKENI. The CDR3 length is 15 residues. The V end was cut by 3 bases, the J end by 4 bases, with 15 bases between. The CDR3 is CASSPKQGRGYGYTF. The CDR3 DNA reads TGTGCCAGCTCACCGAAACAGGGAAGGGGCTATGGCTACACCTTC.

This chain connects TRBV6-5 to TRBJ2-3; D might be TRBD2 (5 bases). CDR1 is MNHEY and CDR2 is SVGAGI in the germline V gene. The CDR3 extends over 14 amino acids. Between the trimmed V and J ends, which lost 6 bases and 2 bases, there was a span of 12 bases. The CDR3 is CASSQDFFTDTQYF. CDR3 in DNA: TGTGCCAGCAGCCAGGACTTCTTCACAGATACGCAGTATTTT.

V gene TRBV29-1 combines with J gene TRBJ1-1; 8 positions agree with TRBD1. Germline CDR1 and CDR2: SQVTM and ANQGSEA. Trimming removed 5 bases from V and 3 bases from J; junction bases left unmatched: 5. The CDR3 sequence is 13 residues long. The CDR3 sequence: CSVRTGRDTEAFF. Written as DNA, the CDR3 is TGCAGCGTTCGGACAGGGCGGGACACTGAAGCTTTCTTT.

This rearrangement joins TRBV10-3 to TRBJ2-7, with 7 bases lining up with TRBD2. Germline loops: CDR1 ENHRY, CDR2 SYGVKD. With V trimmed by 3 bases and J by 6 bases, 11 bases remained unmatched. CDR3 length: 15 residues. The CDR3, as DNA: TGTGCCATCAGTGAAGTGTCGGGCGGGAGCGTCGAGCAGTACTTC. Its translation is CAISEVSGGSVEQYF.